This T cell receptor beta chain was retrieved from a study of Graves' ophthalmopathy and Graves' hyperthyroidism. About the research overall: Peripheral blood was obtained at first diagnosis, ahead of any treatment. Study outcomes and limitations: Cross-validated, the 13-signature model showed 87.88%/81.08% sensitivity/specificity, and 80%/75% in the test set.

Trimming removed 3 bases at V and 3 bases at J, with 11 bases between. There are 15 residues in the CDR3. A few counts support this clonotype. Its antigen is unidentified. Scientists amplified the TCR beta CDR3 regions from RNA transcripts. Amplification began with first-round RT-PCR using HTBI primers, then second-round multiplex PCR was performed. MiXCR, applied by TCRdb to the multiplex PCR reads, yields one record per CDR3 protein. This table has 450,000 or so distinct CDR3 sequences, approximately 15% appearing once. The chain uses TRBV12-3 or TRBV12-4 and TRBJ1-4; D gene uncertain. This clonotype was obtained from a woman aged 25 to 39 with Graves' ophthalmopathy. The sample comprised blood. The CDR3 DNA is TGTGCCAGCAGTTTGGACGGGAGGGCTAATGAAAAACTGTTTTTT. It translates to CASSLDGRANEKLFF.